This entry lists 5 T cell receptor beta chains sequenced from one sample in a study of T cells in Graves' hyperthyroidism and ophthalmopathy. Amplification of TCR beta CDR3 regions was performed using RNA transcripts as template. An initial round of RT-PCR targeting the TCR CDR3 relied on the HTBI primer set. Each CDR3 protein gets one entry after TCRdb re-called the multiplex PCR reads with MiXCR. This sample has hundreds of thousands of distinct CDR3 sequences, with over 40% found just once. Material: peripheral blood or thyroid tissue (not recorded which). The receptors here all came from an adult man with Graves' disease, either hyperthyroidism or ophthalmopathy (not recorded which).

This clonotype was seen a single time. This rearrangement joins TRBV7-8 to TRBJ1-3; D is ambiguous. The CDR3 is 12 residues long. Germline CDR1 and CDR2: SGHVS and FQNEAQ. The V gene lost 5 bases and the J gene lost 8 bases, with 10 bases spanning the gap. The CDR3 nucleotides are TGTGCCAGCAGCCTCACTCCGGACACCATATATTTT. Translating it yields CASSLTPDTIYF.

Details on this clonotype: Germline is not matched at one junction end, which may reflect a read error. V usage is TRBV2 and J usage is TRBJ2-6; D gene unclear. The CDR3 covers 11 residues. CDR1 SNHLY and CDR2 FYNNEI come from the germline V gene. The CDR3 protein is CASKAGRVQTF. The DNA for the CDR3 is TGTGCCAGCAAGGCTGGAAGGGTCCAGACTTTC.

The chain uses TRBV2 and TRBJ1-1; D may be TRBD1 (6 bases). V lost 9 bases, J lost 3 bases, and 17 bases lay in between. This CDR3 region has 14 residues. The germline gives CDR1 SNHLY, CDR2 FYNNEI. This CDR3 is CASRQASRDTEAFF. CDR3 bases: TGTGCCAGTAGACAGGCTTCTAGGGACACTGAAGCTTTCTTT.

This clonotype was seen a few times. The chain joins TRBV7-9 to TRBJ1-4, with a weak D call TRBD1 (5 bases). V lost 6 bases and J 0 bases, leaving 20 bases between the germline ends. This CDR3 comprises 18 residues. The germline V gene has CDR1 SEHNR and CDR2 FQNEAQ (reference sequence). The CDR3 region has the DNA TGTGCCAGCAGTGGTAAGAGGGGCGATACCACAACTAATGAAAAACTGTTTTTT. This gives the protein CASSGKRGDTTTNEKLFF.

This clonotype was observed many times. The chain has TRBV7-8 and TRBJ1-2; TRBD1 matches 8 bases. The CDR3 is 13 residues long. Germline CDR1 and CDR2: SGHVS and FQNEAQ. The J segment lost 13 bases and the V segment lost 1 base, leaving 8 bases of the junction unmatched. CDR3: CASSLVSAGGLTF. The CDR3 nucleotides read TGTGCCAGCAGCTTAGTATCGGCAGGGGGCCTCACCTTC.